This entry concerns a single T cell receptor (beta chain). Germline CDR1 reads DFQATT; CDR2 reads SNEGSKA (reference sequence). Trimming removed 2 bases from V and 5 bases from J; junction bases left unmatched: 3. The CDR3 totals 13 residues. TCRdb analysed the RT-PCR reads with MiXCR anew, one entry per CDR3 protein. The table lists hundreds of thousands of distinct CDR3 sequences, 14% of them singletons. Material for sequencing was memory CD4+ T cells from blood. The V and J genes are TRBV20-1 and TRBJ1-1; 9 bases line up with TRBD1. The receptor's source is a female donor in good health, serving as a healthy control. The CDR3 reads CSARRQGETEAFF. The CDR3 DNA reads as TGCAGTGCTAGACGACAGGGGGAGACTGAAGCTTTCTTT.